This T cell receptor beta chain emerged from a study of OX40 agonist ivuxolimab in advanced cancers. Study as a whole: Averaging around 60 years in age, with a range of roughly 20 to 80, the cohort was around 87% male. General observations from the study: CD8+ T cells were the subset that, on average, had more expanded clones than CD4+.

The method was immunoSEQ multiplex PCR; TCRdb's version includes in-frame clones alone and lacks a portion of them. The table has over 60,000 clones, about 89% seen once. With respect to this clone: Antigen: not known.

This CDR3 region has 19 residues. The germline V gene has CDR1 ENHRY and CDR2 SYGVKD. After removal of 11 bases from V and 0 bases from J, the junction contained 16 bases not matched to a gene. This material consisted of CD4+ or CD8+ T cells sorted from blood, taken in a trial of the OX40 agonist ivuxolimab. The clonotype was recovered from an adult with an advanced solid tumor such as melanoma, head and neck, liver or kidney cancer. The chain uses TRBV10-3 and TRBJ2-2; 12 positions match TRBD2. CDR3 in amino acids: CAFLDGLAGLAPNTGELFF. Here the CDR3 DNA reads TGTGCCTTCCTCGACGGACTAGCGGGATTGGCGCCGAACACCGGGGAGCTGTTTTTT.